Reported below is one T cell receptor beta chain. Its antigen remains unidentified. This table comes from immunoSEQ multiplex PCR, and its TCRdb copy is limited to in-frame clones, with some not included. Among approximately 25,000 clones listed, approximately 81% were seen once. The data stem from a study of OX40 agonist ivuxolimab in advanced cancers. About the research overall: Intravenous ivuxolimab was administered to patients every 2 weeks at 0.01 to 10 mg/kg.

Overall study results and limits: Also present in some nonresponders was a low level of normalized T-cell clonal expansion. The authors did not determine the antigen specificity of the expanded peripheral T cells.

Germline assignment: CDR1 SEHNR and CDR2 FQNEAQ (reference sequence). The CDR3 length is 18 residues. The V gene lost 5 bases and the J gene lost 5 bases, with 22 bases spanning the gap. The sequencing used CD4+ or CD8+ T cells sorted from blood, collected in a trial of the OX40 agonist ivuxolimab. This chain joins TRBV7-9 and TRBJ2-6; no definite D call. The TCR comes from an adult with an advanced solid tumor such as melanoma, head and neck, liver or kidney cancer. CDR3: CASSLARYMTSRANVLTF. DNA of the CDR3: TGTGCCAGCAGCCTTGCCAGATACATGACAAGTCGGGCCAACGTCCTGACTTTC.